The clone carrying this T cell receptor (beta chain) has only a few counts. Antigen: not known. The source of the sample is a study of T-cell memory formation after mild COVID-19. Study summary: There were largely donor-specific TCR clusters.

cDNA libraries for TCR alpha and TCR beta, carrying sample barcodes and UMIs, came from 5'RACE with constant-segment primers. TCRdb redid the calling of the 5' RACE reads with MiXCR, one entry per CDR3 protein. Here the sample spans tens of thousands of distinct CDR3 sequences, about 15% being singletons. Study observations and caveats: Pre-infection memory already had some responding clones, implying cross-reactive memory joined. Most CD4+ clones that shrank were in CM and EM, while CD8+ ones turned up in EMRA.

Germline V gene lookup returns CDR1 SQVTM and CDR2 ANQGSEA. The CDR3 contains 11 residues. The V and J ends lost 0 bases and 11 bases respectively, with 10 bases between them. The specimen sequenced was PBMCs or a T cell subset sorted from them (not recorded which). J is TRBJ1-1 and V is TRBV29-1; no clear D. This receptor was identified in a man aged 18 to 35 who had mild COVID-19 (a few samples of this study predate the infection). Cell type and time point are not known. Here the CDR3 reads CSVEEGLGAFF. The CDR3 DNA sequence: TGCAGCGTTGAAGAAGGGCTTGGGGCTTTCTTT. Complete variable domain (other parts from reference TRBV29-1 and TRBJ1-1): SAVISQKPSRDICQRGTSLTIQCQVDSQVTMMFWYRQQPGQSLTLIATANQGSEATYESGFVIDKFPISRPNLTFSTLTVSNMSPEDSSIYLCSVEEGLGAFFGQGTRLTVV.